The source of this T cell receptor (beta chain) is a study of T-cell reconstitution after alpha-beta-depleted transplantation in children. Unique molecular identifiers were built into the TCRbeta library. From the PCR reads, TCRdb called clonotypes with MiXCR, one entry per CDR3 protein. The sample has roughly 100,000 distinct CDR3 sequences, over 6% seen once. Points from the study as a whole: Surviving recipient T cells and thymic progenitors accounted for the high day-60 TCRbeta diversity observed in some patients. Reportedly, roughly two months post-transplant, alpha-beta T cells arose from several hundred expanded graft clones. T-cell counts and diversity were attributed mostly to newly produced T cells one year after transplant.

Ten or more counts support this clonotype. Its antigen is unknown. The germline V gene has CDR1 SGHRS and CDR2 YFSETQ. V was trimmed by 5 bases and J by 6 bases, leaving 9 bases between them. The CDR3 spans 12 residues. The chain carries TRBV5-1 and TRBJ2-1, with D possibly TRBD2 on 6 matching bases. This clonotype was obtained from a boy aged 2-15 years with acute lymphoblastic leukemia, due to receive a stem cell transplant. The source material was PBMCs, sampled before TCRalphabeta/CD19-depleted stem cell transplant. CDR3 DNA sequence: TGCGCCAGCAGGGCCGGGAGCAATGAGCAGTTCTTC. Protein sequence: CASRAGSNEQFF.